Each of the 10 T cell receptor beta chains below was sequenced from the same sample in a study of T cells in localized non-small cell lung cancer. Repertoires were generated with immunoSEQ multiplex PCR, while TCRdb's copy carries only in-frame clones and drops some. The table includes roughly 20,000 clones, 65% to 90% detected once. This material consisted of peripheral blood, taken before any cancer treatment. The source of these receptors is a man aged 35-69 years with stage I lung adenocarcinoma.

This sequence joins TRBV10-3 and TRBJ2-5; D is perhaps TRBD1 (6 bases). Looked up from germline, CDR1 is ENHRY and CDR2 is SYGVKD. V lost 8 bases and J lost 5, with 9 bases in between. The CDR3 runs 11 residues. The CDR3 sequence is CAIGGGETQYF. CDR3 DNA sequence: TGTGCCATCGGGGGCGGGGAGACCCAGTACTTC.

The chain uses TRBV4-2 and TRBJ2-6; no firm D call. The CDR3 sequence is 13 residues long. In germline, CDR1 is LGHNA, CDR2 YNFKEQ. Trimming left V 6 bases short and J 6 bases short, with 9 bases between. The CDR3 loop is CASRSSEANVLTF. The CDR3 DNA is TGTGCCAGCAGGTCCAGTGAGGCCAACGTCCTGACTTTC.

This clone is labeled large. CDR3 sequence reads: CASSPTGDTDTLHF. CDR3 DNA: TGCGCCAGCAGCCCGACAGGGGACACCGACACCCTCCACTTT. The chain uses TRBV5-1 and TRBJ1-6; 8 nucleotides align to TRBD1. With 4 bases clipped from V and 14 bases from J, the junction kept 11 bases outside the gene matches. This CDR3 has 14 amino acids. The germline CDR1 and CDR2 sequences are SGHRS and YFSETQ.

This rearrangement joins TRBV27 to TRBJ2-1, with 8 bases fitting TRBD2. This CDR3 region has 16 residues. V gave up 3 bases and J gave up 6 bases; unmatched junction bases: 10. Germline CDR1 MNHEY, CDR2 SMNVEV (reference sequence). This CDR3 is CASSFTAGGYPNEQFF. Here the CDR3 DNA reads TGTGCCAGCAGTTTTACGGCGGGAGGATATCCCAATGAGCAGTTCTTC.

The V gene is TRBV27, the J gene TRBJ1-1, with D uncertain. The V end lost 2 bases, the J end lost 0 bases, and 13 bases lay between the germline ends. Germline loops: CDR1 MNHEY, CDR2 SMNVEV (reference sequence). This CDR3 is built from 16 residues. The CDR3 loop reads CASSLVPGRMNTEAFF. The CDR3 nucleotides read TGTGCCAGCAGTTTAGTCCCCGGACGGATGAACACTGAAGCTTTCTTT.

The chain has TRBV10-3 and TRBJ2-7; no reliable D call. Trimming cost V 6 bases and J 4 bases, with 13 bases left between them. Germline CDR1 and CDR2: ENHRY and SYGVKD. CDR3 length equals 13 residues. The CDR3: CAISPSSSYEQYF. CDR3 DNA sequence: TGTGCCATCAGCCCCTCGAGTTCATACGAGCAGTACTTC.

The chain couples TRBV9 to TRBJ1-1; the D is unclear. The germline V gene encodes CDR1 SGDLS and CDR2 YYNGEE. The CDR3 spans 13 residues. Trimming pared 4 bases from V and 1 base from J, leaving 8 bases between. The CDR3 reads CASSPYTNTEAFF. The DNA of the CDR3 is TGTGCCAGCAGCCCCTATACGAACACTGAAGCTTTCTTT.

V and J are TRBV7-9 and TRBJ2-4; no clear D. The V end was cut by 1 base, the J end by 0 bases, with 13 bases between. The CDR3 consists of 17 residues. Germline V lookup: CDR1 SEHNR, CDR2 FQNEAQ (reference sequence). Written as DNA, the CDR3 is TGTGCCAGCAGCTTAGTAACGGGTATACTAGCCAAAAACATTCAGTACTTC. The encoded protein is CASSLVTGILAKNIQYF. Full variable domain (outside the CDR3, taken from reference TRBV7-9 and TRBJ2-4): DTGVSQNPRHKITKRGQNVTFRCDPISEHNRLYWYRQTLGQGPEFLTYFQNEAQLEKSRLLSDRFSAERPKGSFSTLEIQRTEQGDSAMYLCASSLVTGILAKNIQYFGAGTRLSVL.

CDR3 nucleotide sequence: TGTGCCAGCAGTTTCTCAGCGGGAGGGCCTCCAGATACGCAGTATTTT. Translated: CASSFSAGGPPDTQYF. V and J are TRBV27 and TRBJ2-3; 10 bases are shared with TRBD2. V lost 3 bases and J lost 4; bases outside the gene matches: 7. The CDR3 loop spans 16 amino acids. Germline CDR1 MNHEY, CDR2 SMNVEV (reference sequence).

CDR3 DNA sequence: TGCGCCAGCAGCGACTCCGGGCCGAGGGCCACTGAAGCTTTCTTT. As protein: CASSDSGPRATEAFF. J is TRBJ1-1 and V is TRBV5-1; D gene ambiguous. This CDR3 is built from 15 residues. V lost 4 bases and J lost 4, with 17 bases in between. The germline gives CDR1 SGHRS, CDR2 YFSETQ.